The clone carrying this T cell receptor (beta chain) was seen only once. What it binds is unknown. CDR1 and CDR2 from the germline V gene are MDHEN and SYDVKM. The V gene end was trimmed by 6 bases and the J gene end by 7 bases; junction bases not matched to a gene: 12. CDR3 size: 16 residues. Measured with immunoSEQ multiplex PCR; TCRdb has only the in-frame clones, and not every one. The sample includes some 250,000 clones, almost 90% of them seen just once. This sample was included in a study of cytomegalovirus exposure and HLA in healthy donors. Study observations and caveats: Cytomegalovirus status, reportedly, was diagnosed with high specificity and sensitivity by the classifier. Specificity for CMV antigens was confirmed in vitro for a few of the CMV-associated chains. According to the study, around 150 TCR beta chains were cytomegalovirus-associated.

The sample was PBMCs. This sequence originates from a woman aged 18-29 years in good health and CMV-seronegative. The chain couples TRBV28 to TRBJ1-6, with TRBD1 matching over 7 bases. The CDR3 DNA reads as TGTGCCAGCAGCCGTCTAGGACAGGCCCAAAATTCACCCCTCCACTTT. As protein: CASSRLGQAQNSPLHF.